The subject of this entry is one T cell receptor beta chain. Using immunoSEQ multiplex PCR, the repertoire was profiled, and TCRdb retains in-frame clones only, with some absent. The sample has tens of thousands of clones, 91% seen once. These data belong to a study of blood T cell repertoires in COVID-19. Sequencing used peripheral blood. The TCR originated in a woman aged 45-60 years in a cohort sampled during active COVID-19.

CDR3 in DNA: TGCGCCAGCAGCCAAAATGCACAGATTAGCTCCTACGAGCAGTACTTC. It yields the protein CASSQNAQISSYEQYF. The V call is TRBV4-1, the J call TRBJ2-7; D is ambiguous. The V and J ends lost 2 bases and 0 bases respectively, with 14 bases between them. Germline lookup yields CDR1 MGHRA and CDR2 YSYEKL. The CDR3 sequence is 16 residues long.